Each of the 15 T cell receptor beta chains below was sequenced from the same sample in a study of cytomegalovirus exposure and HLA in healthy donors. The PCR was carried out with 60 Vbeta primers and 13 Jbeta primers. The assay was immunoSEQ multiplex PCR, and TCRdb's table has in-frame clones only and misses some. This sample yields about 130,000 clones, of which approximately 80% are seen a single time; about 3.1% belongs to the top ten. Source material: PBMCs. The receptors come from a man in his forties in good health and CMV-seronegative.

As regards this clone: Within the sample, other DNA sequences also encode this same CDR3. The J gene is TRBJ1-1, the V gene TRBV7-9, with a possible D match to TRBD1 (6 bases). The ends were cut back, 5 bases at V and 5 bases at J, with 21 bases in the middle. CDR1 is SEHNR and CDR2 is FQNEAQ in the germline V gene (reference sequence). The CDR3 consists of 16 residues. As DNA, the CDR3 is TGTGCCAGCAGCAACCCTTTGGGGGGGCTGAGGACTGAAGCTTTCTTT. It codes for CASSNPLGGLRTEAFF.

The rearrangement uses TRBV30 and TRBJ1-5; TRBD1 aligns across 8 bases. Per the germline V gene, CDR1 is GTSNPN and CDR2 is SVGIG (reference sequence). V lost 2 bases to trimming and J lost 6 bases; unmatched junction nucleotides: 6. The CDR3 sequence is 14 residues long. CDR3 in amino acids: CAWSSGQGVQPQHF. The CDR3 DNA follows: TGTGCCTGGAGTTCTGGACAGGGCGTTCAGCCCCAGCATTTT. Using reference TRBV30 and TRBJ1-5 for the parts outside the CDR3, the full variable domain is SQTIHQWPATLVQPVGSPLSLECTVEGTSNPNLYWYRQAAGRGLQLLFYSVGIGQISSEVPQNLSASRPQDRQFILSSKKLLLSDSGFYLCAWSSGQGVQPQHFGDGTRLSIL.

The J gene is TRBJ1-2, the V gene TRBV7-9; D is perhaps TRBD1 (6 bases). The CDR3 covers 16 residues. The V gene lost 5 bases and the J gene lost 6 bases, with 22 bases spanning the gap. Per germline, CDR1 SEHNR and CDR2 FQNEAQ (reference sequence). The DNA of the CDR3 is TGTGCCAGCAGCAATATGGGGGGGCTCCGAGTGAATGGCTACACCTTC. It codes for CASSNMGGLRVNGYTF.

The chain joins TRBV30 to TRBJ2-3, with a possible D match to TRBD2 (5 bases). V was shortened by 3 bases and J by 1 base, with 11 bases between the two germline ends. The CDR3 is 14 amino acids. Per the germline V gene, CDR1 is GTSNPN and CDR2 is SVGIG (reference sequence). CDR3 amino acids: CAWSPGERTDTQYF. The CDR3 DNA follows: TGTGCCTGGAGCCCCGGGGAACGCACAGATACGCAGTATTTT. The whole variable domain, filled in from reference TRBV30 and TRBJ2-3, reads SQTIHQWPATLVQPVGSPLSLECTVEGTSNPNLYWYRQAAGRGLQLLFYSVGIGQISSEVPQNLSASRPQDRQFILSSKKLLLSDSGFYLCAWSPGERTDTQYFGPGTRLTVL.

In this sample, this clone turned up a few times. The rearrangement links TRBV6-4 to TRBJ2-5; 7 bases fit TRBD2. V was pared by 4 bases and J by 5 bases, with 10 bases of the junction left unmatched. Germline CDR1 is MRHNA and CDR2 is SNTAGT. The CDR3 sequence is 15 residues long. The CDR3 loop reads CASSGGVSSGETQYF. The CDR3 DNA sequence: TGTGCCAGCAGTGGCGGGGTTAGTAGCGGGGAGACCCAGTACTTC.

The CDR3 coding sequence is TGTGCCTGGAGTGCGCCGGGACTAGCGGGAGGAGGGGATACGCAGTATTTT. Translated, it gives CAWSAPGLAGGGDTQYF. The chain has TRBV30 and TRBJ2-3; 15 nucleotides agree with TRBD2. CDR1 is GTSNPN, CDR2 SVGIG, per germline (reference sequence). With V trimmed by 1 base and J by 6 bases, 8 bases remained unmatched. This CDR3 comprises 17 residues.

The V gene is TRBV6-1, the J gene TRBJ2-3, with TRBD1 matching 7 bases. CDR3 length: 12 residues. CDR1 is MNHNS, CDR2 SASEGT, per germline. The V gene end was trimmed by 8 bases and the J gene end by 2 bases; junction bases not matched to a gene: 1. CDR3 loop: CASGQDTDTQYF. The CDR3 coding sequence is TGTGCCAGCGGACAGGACACAGATACGCAGTATTTT.

The V call is TRBV10-3, the J call TRBJ2-5, with D maybe TRBD1 (6 bases). The J call is uncertain, as TRBJ2-7 better fits the DNA end. CDR1 and CDR2 (germline): ENHRY, SYGVKD. This CDR3 contains 14 residues. The CDR3 loop is CAIRALTGSYEQYF. CDR3 sequence (DNA): TGTGCCATCAGGGCTCTGACAGGCTCCTACGAGCAGTACTTC.

This clone was detected only a few times. J is TRBJ2-7 and V is TRBV6-5; 11 bases are a match to TRBD2. The V gene's germline CDR1 is MNHEY and CDR2 SVGAGI. V dropped 5 bases and J dropped 3; count of bases not matched to a gene: 3. The CDR3 extends over 14 amino acids. The CDR3 reads CASSRLAGRYEQYF. CDR3 DNA: TGTGCCAGCAGTCGACTAGCGGGGCGCTACGAGCAGTACTTC.

This chain joins TRBV18 and TRBJ1-1; 10 bases are shared with TRBD1. CDR1 KGHSH and CDR2 LQKENI come from the germline V gene. V was clipped by 1 base and J by 4 bases; unmatched bases: 12. CDR3 size: 18 residues. CDR3 sequence (DNA): TGTGCCAGCTCACCACGTGTCGGGACAGGGGACACGGGCACTGAAGCTTTCTTT. The encoded protein is CASSPRVGTGDTGTEAFF.

The chain has TRBV7-3 and TRBJ2-3, with 7 bases identical to TRBD2. This CDR3 has 19 residues. The junction had 16 bases not matched to a gene; V was cut back by 4 bases and J by 0 bases. Germline CDR1 is SGHTA and CDR2 is FQGTGA. The CDR3 is CASSSELLLAPTSTDTQYF. The CDR3 bases are TGTGCCAGCAGCTCCGAACTCCTACTAGCGCCGACTAGCACAGATACGCAGTATTTT.

The V call is TRBV15, the J call TRBJ2-7; D is ambiguous. Per germline, CDR1 LNHNV and CDR2 YYDKDF (reference sequence). Trimming removed 0 bases from V and 2 bases from J, with 5 bases in between. The CDR3 consists of 13 residues. The CDR3 DNA sequence: TGTGCCACCAGCAGAGATCTTCCCTACGAGCAGTACTTC. Protein: CATSRDLPYEQYF.

The chain is built from TRBV6-5 and TRBJ2-5, with a tentative D call TRBD1 (5 bases). The CDR3 runs to 15 residues. Germline CDR1 MNHEY, CDR2 SVGAGI. V shed 6 bases and J shed 4 bases, with 18 bases lying between them. The CDR3 DNA sequence: TGTGCCAGCAGATCCCAGGGTTTTGCAGGAGAGACCCAGTACTTC. Translating it yields CASRSQGFAGETQYF.

The chain couples TRBV5-1 to TRBJ2-7, with D tentatively TRBD2 (6 bases). V was trimmed by 5 bases and J by 4 bases, leaving 16 bases between them. CDR1 is SGHRS and CDR2 is YFSETQ in the germline V gene. The CDR3 is made up of 14 amino acids. The CDR3, as DNA: TGCGCCAGCAGTTCGACAACCGGGGGTTACGAGCAGTACTTC. It encodes CASSSTTGGYEQYF. The variable domain in full, with the rest retrieved from reference TRBV5-1 and TRBJ2-7, is KAGVTQTPRYLIKTRGQQVTLSCSPISGHRSVSWYQQTPGQGLQFLFEYFSETQRNKGNFPGRFSGRQFSNSRSEMNVSTLELGDSALYLCASSSTTGGYEQYFGPGTRLTVT.

This chain connects TRBV18 to TRBJ2-3; possible D gene TRBD2, 5 bases. The V end lost 3 bases, the J end lost 2 bases, and 6 bases lay between the germline ends. The CDR3 is 13 residues long. Germline V gives CDR1 KGHSH, CDR2 LQKENI. The CDR3 spells CASSPGNTDTQYF. In nucleotides, the CDR3 is TGTGCCAGCTCACCCGGGAACACAGATACGCAGTATTTT. Variable domain in full (rest from reference TRBV18 and TRBJ2-3): NAGVMQNPRHLVRRRGQEARLRCSPMKGHSHVYWYRQLPEEGLKFMVYLQKENIIDESGMPKERFSAEFPKEGPSILRIQQVVRGDSAAYFCASSPGNTDTQYFGPGTRLTVL.